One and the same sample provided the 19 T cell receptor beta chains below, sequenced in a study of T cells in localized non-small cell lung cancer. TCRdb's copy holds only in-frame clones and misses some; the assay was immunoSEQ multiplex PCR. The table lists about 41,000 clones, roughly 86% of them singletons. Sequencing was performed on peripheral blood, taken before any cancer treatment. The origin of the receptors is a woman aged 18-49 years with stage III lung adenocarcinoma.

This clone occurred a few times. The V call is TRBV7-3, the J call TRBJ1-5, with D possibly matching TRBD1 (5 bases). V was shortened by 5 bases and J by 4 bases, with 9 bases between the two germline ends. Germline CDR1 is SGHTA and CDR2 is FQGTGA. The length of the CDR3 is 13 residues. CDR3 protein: CASSVDRNQPQHF. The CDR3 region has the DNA TGTGCCAGCAGCGTCGACAGAAATCAGCCCCAGCATTTT.

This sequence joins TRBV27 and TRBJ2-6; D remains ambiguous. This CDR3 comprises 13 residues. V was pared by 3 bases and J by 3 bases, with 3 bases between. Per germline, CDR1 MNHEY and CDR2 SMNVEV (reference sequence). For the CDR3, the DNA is TGTGCCAGCAGTTTCCTTGGGGCCAACGTCCTGACTTTC. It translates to CASSFLGANVLTF.

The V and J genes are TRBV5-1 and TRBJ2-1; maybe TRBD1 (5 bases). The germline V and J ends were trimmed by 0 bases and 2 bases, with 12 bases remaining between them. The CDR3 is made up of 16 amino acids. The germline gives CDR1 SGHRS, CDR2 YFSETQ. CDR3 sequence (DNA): TGCGCCAGCAGCTTGGCAGGGTTACTAACCTACAATGAGCAGTTCTTC. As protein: CASSLAGLLTYNEQFF.

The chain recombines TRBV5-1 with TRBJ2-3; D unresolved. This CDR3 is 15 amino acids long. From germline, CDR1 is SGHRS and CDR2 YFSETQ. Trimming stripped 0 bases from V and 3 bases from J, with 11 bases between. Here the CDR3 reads CASSLVGYWTDTQYF. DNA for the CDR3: TGCGCCAGCAGCTTGGTAGGGTACTGGACAGATACGCAGTATTTT.

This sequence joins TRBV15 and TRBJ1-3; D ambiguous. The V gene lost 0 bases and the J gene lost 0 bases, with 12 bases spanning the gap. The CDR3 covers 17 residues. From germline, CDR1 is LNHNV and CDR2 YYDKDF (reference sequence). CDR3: CATSRDLTRYSGNTIYF. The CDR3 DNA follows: TGTGCCACCAGCAGAGATCTCACCAGGTACTCTGGAAACACCATATATTTT. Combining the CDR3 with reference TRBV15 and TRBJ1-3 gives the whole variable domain DAMVIQNPRYQVTQFGKPVTLSCSQTLNHNVMYWYQQKSSQAPKLLFHYYDKDFNNEADTPDNFQSRRPNTSFCFLDIRSPGLGDTAMYLCATSRDLTRYSGNTIYFGEGSWLTVV.

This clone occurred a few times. In DNA, the CDR3 is TGTGCCAGCAGGAAGACAGGTCTTGATGAAGCTTTCTTT. Protein: CASRKTGLDEAFF. The chain couples TRBV6-6 to TRBJ1-1, with TRBD1 as a possible D gene (6 bases). Germline V lookup: CDR1 MNHNY, CDR2 SVGAGI (reference sequence). V was pared by 6 bases and J by 7 bases, with 15 bases between. The CDR3 consists of 13 residues.

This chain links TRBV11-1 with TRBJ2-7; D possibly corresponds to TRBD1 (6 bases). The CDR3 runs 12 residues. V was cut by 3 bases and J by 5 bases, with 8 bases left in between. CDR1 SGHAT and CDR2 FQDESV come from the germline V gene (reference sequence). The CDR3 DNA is TGTGCCAGCAGCTTCCACAGGGACGAGCAGTACTTC. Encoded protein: CASSFHRDEQYF.

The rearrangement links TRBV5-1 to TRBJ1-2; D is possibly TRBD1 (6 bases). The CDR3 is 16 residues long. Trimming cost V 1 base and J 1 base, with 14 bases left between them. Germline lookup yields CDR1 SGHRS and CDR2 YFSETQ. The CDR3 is CASSLFTGSDNYGYTF. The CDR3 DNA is TGCGCCAGCAGCTTGTTTACAGGGTCGGATAACTATGGCTACACCTTC.

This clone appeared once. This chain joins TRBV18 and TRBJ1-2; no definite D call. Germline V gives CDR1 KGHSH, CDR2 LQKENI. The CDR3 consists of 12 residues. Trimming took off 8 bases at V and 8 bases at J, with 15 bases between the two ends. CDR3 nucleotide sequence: TGTGCCAGCCCCCCCGGGGAGCGCGGCTACACCTTC. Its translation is CASPPGERGYTF.

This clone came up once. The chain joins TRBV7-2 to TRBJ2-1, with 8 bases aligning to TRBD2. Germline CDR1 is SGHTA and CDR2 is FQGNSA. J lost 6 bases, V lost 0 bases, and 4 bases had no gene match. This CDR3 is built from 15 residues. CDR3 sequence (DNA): TGTGCCAGCAGCTTAGCCGGGGGGGCTGGCAATGAGCAGTTCTTC. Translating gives CASSLAGGAGNEQFF.

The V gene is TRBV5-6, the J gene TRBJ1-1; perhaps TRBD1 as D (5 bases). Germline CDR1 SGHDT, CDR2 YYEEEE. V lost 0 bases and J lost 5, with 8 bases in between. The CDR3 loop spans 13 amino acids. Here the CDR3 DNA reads TGTGCCAGCAGCTTGGGGGGGTTGACTGAAGCTTTCTTT. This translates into CASSLGGLTEAFF.

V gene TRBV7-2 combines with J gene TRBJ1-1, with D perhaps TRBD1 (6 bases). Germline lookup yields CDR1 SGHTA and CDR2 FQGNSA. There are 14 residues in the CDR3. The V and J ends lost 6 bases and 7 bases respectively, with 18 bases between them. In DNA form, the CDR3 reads TGTGCCAGCAGTCCTACTAACAGGGTGAGTGAAGCTTTCTTT. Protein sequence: CASSPTNRVSEAFF.

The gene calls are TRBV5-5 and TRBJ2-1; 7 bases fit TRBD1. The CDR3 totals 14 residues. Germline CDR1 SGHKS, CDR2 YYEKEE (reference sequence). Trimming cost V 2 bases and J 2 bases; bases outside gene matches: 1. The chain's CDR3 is CASSFGTAYNEQFF. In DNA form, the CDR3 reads TGTGCCAGCAGCTTCGGGACAGCCTACAATGAGCAGTTCTTC. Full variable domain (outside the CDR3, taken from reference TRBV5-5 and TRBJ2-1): DAGVTQSPTHLIKTRGQQVTLRCSPISGHKSVSWYQQVLGQGPQFIFQYYEKEERGRGNFPDRFSARQFPNYSSELNVNALLLGDSALYLCASSFGTAYNEQFFGPGTRLTVL.

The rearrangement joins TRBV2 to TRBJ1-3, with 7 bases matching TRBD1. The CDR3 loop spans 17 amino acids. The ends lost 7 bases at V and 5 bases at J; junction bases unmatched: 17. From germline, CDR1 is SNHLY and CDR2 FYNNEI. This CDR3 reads CASTGRPDRDDRNTIYF. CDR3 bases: TGTGCCAGCACCGGACGTCCAGACAGGGACGACAGAAACACCATATATTTT.

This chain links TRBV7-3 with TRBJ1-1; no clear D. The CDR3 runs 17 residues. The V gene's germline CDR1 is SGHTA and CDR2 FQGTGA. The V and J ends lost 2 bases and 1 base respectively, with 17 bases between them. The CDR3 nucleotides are TGTGCCAGCAGCTTATCTCCCGCAGGCGGCTCGAACACTGAAGCTTTCTTT. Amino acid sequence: CASSLSPAGGSNTEAFF.

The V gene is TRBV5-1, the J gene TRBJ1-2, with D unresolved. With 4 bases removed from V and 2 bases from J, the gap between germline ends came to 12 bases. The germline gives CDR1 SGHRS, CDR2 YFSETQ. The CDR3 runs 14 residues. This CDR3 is CASSPQPENYGYTF. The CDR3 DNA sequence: TGCGCCAGCAGCCCCCAACCCGAGAACTATGGCTACACCTTC.

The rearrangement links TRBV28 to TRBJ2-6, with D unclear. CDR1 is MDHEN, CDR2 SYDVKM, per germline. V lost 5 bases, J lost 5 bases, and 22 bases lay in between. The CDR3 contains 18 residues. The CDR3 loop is CASSRYCLTQSRANVLTF. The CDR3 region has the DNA TGTGCCAGCAGTAGGTACTGCTTGACACAAAGTCGGGCCAACGTCCTGACTTTC.

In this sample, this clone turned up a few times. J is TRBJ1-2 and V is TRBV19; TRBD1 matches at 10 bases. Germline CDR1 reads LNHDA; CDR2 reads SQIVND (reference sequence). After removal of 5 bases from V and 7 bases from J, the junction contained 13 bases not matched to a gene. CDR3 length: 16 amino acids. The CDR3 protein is CASSAPMGQGKGGYTF. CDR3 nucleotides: TGTGCCAGTAGTGCCCCGATGGGACAGGGGAAGGGTGGCTACACCTTC.

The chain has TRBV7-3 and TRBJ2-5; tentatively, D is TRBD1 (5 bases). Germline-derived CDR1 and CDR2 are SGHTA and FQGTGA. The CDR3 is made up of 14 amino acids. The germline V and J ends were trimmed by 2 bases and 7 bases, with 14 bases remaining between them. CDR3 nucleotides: TGTGCCAGCAGCTTACACCAGGGAACGGTGACCCAGTACTTC. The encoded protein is CASSLHQGTVTQYF.